This passage covers 10 T cell receptor beta chains from one sample sequenced in a study of blood T cell repertoires in COVID-19. Repertoires were generated with immunoSEQ multiplex PCR, while TCRdb's copy carries only in-frame clones and drops some. Among around 160,000 clones listed, roughly 90% were seen once. Sequences were obtained from PBMCs or T cells enriched from blood (not recorded which). The receptor set was obtained from a woman in her thirties with acute COVID-19.

The chain combines TRBV5-1 with TRBJ2-2, with TRBD1 matching 7 bases. Germline values: CDR1 SGHRS, CDR2 YFSETQ. The V gene end was trimmed by 7 bases and the J gene end by 7 bases; junction bases not matched to a gene: 16. CDR3 length: 16 residues. The CDR3 sequence is CASPVRRQGSVGELFF. The CDR3 region has the DNA TGCGCCAGCCCCGTAAGGAGACAGGGCTCTGTCGGGGAGCTGTTTTTT.

This chain uses TRBV10-1 with TRBJ2-5, with 9 bases identical to TRBD1. The CDR3 consists of 16 residues. J lost 4 bases, V lost 9 bases, and 15 bases had no gene match. The germline V gene has CDR1 WNHNN and CDR2 SYGVQD (reference sequence). In nucleotides, the CDR3 is TGCGCCAGTCCGCCGGGACAGGGTAGGATTGGAGAGACCCAGTACTTC. Protein: CASPPGQGRIGETQYF.

The CDR3 region has the DNA TGTGCCAGCAGCTTAGATGTCGGTAGCGCGAGTGAGCAGTTCTTC. Its protein is CASSLDVGSASEQFF. This chain links TRBV11-3 with TRBJ2-1; D is possibly TRBD2 (5 bases). The CDR3 is 15 residues long. Germline V CDR1 and CDR2: SGHNT, YENEEA. V was shortened by 0 bases and J by 9 bases, with 15 bases between the two germline ends.

This chain uses TRBV7-2 with TRBJ1-2, with 7 bases that match TRBD1. Per the germline V gene, CDR1 is SGHTA and CDR2 is FQGNSA. The junction had 9 bases not matched to a gene; V was cut back by 5 bases and J by 0 bases. The CDR3 contains 16 residues. The CDR3 DNA is TGTGCCAGCAGCCCGGGACAGCCCTCGACTAACTATGGCTACACCTTC. This sequence encodes CASSPGQPSTNYGYTF.

This clone has just a few counts. The V call is TRBV6-2 or TRBV6-3, the J call TRBJ2-5; D is possibly TRBD1 (6 bases). Trimming shortened V by 2 bases and J by 2 bases, and 6 bases separated the two germline ends. Germline V gene lookup returns CDR1 MNHEY and CDR2 SVGEGT. CDR3 length: 13 residues. CDR3 sequence (DNA): TGTGCCAGCAGTTACGGGACACAAGAGACCCAGTACTTC. Translation: CASSYGTQETQYF.

On this clone itself: In the same sample, other DNA sequences code for this CDR3. The chain couples TRBV7-9 to TRBJ1-2; tentative D call: TRBD1 (6 bases). In germline, CDR1 is SEHNR, CDR2 FQNEAQ (reference sequence). This CDR3 is built from 14 residues. V gave up 3 bases and J gave up 2 bases, with 10 bases separating them. DNA of the CDR3: TGTGCCAGCAGCTTGGGGCAGGGGAACTATGGCTACACCTTC. Translated: CASSLGQGNYGYTF.

The rearrangement joins TRBV3-1 (or the pseudogene TRBV3-2) to TRBJ2-1; TRBD2 matches at 11 bases. CDR3 length: 17 amino acids. The J segment lost 7 bases and the V segment lost 0 bases, leaving 8 bases of the junction unmatched. CDR1 and CDR2 (germline): LGHDT, YNNKEL (reference sequence). In DNA form, the CDR3 reads TGTGCCAGCAGCCAAGATCTTCTAGCGGGAGGTGCGAATGAGCAGTTCTTC. Translating it yields CASSQDLLAGGANEQFF.

CDR3 DNA: TGTGCCAGCAGCCGGGACAGAAACTATGGCTACACCTTC. Translating gives CASSRDRNYGYTF. J is TRBJ1-2 and V is TRBV27; the match to TRBD1 covers 7 bases. Per germline, CDR1 MNHEY and CDR2 SMNVEV (reference sequence). This CDR3 region has 13 residues. Trimming cost V 6 bases and J 2 bases; bases outside gene matches: 3.

The chain couples TRBV28 to TRBJ1-1, with D tentatively TRBD1 (5 bases). Trimming cost V 2 bases and J 10 bases, with 8 bases left between them. Germline CDR1 and CDR2: MDHEN and SYDVKM. The CDR3 runs 11 residues. CDR3 nucleotide sequence: TGTGCCAGCAGTTTAGGAGGGGCAGCTTTCTTT. Translating gives CASSLGGAAFF.

The CDR3 loop is CASSSQTSGKTDTQYF. Here the CDR3 DNA reads TGCGCCAGCAGCTCGCAGACTAGCGGGAAGACAGATACGCAGTATTTT. The rearrangement links TRBV5-1 to TRBJ2-3, with 11 bases lining up with TRBD2. Germline V gives CDR1 SGHRS, CDR2 YFSETQ. Trimming removed 3 bases from V and 3 bases from J; junction bases left unmatched: 6. CDR3 length equals 16 residues. The full variable domain, rest sourced from reference TRBV5-1 and TRBJ2-3, is KAGVTQTPRYLIKTRGQQVTLSCSPISGHRSVSWYQQTPGQGLQFLFEYFSETQRNKGNFPGRFSGRQFSNSRSEMNVSTLELGDSALYLCASSSQTSGKTDTQYFGPGTRLTVL.